This TCR beta chain comes out of a study of T cells after yellow fever vaccination. Study-level results: Booster sampling recovered most clones from primary vaccination (approximately 96% CD4, roughly 88% CD8). Relatively few clonotypes were ones that appeared in both CD4 and CD8 compartments.

This clonotype has a handful of counts. Antigen unknown. From the 5' RACE reads, TCRdb called clonotypes with MiXCR, one entry per CDR3 protein. The table has around 300,000 distinct CDR3 sequences, approximately 4% seen once. Per the germline V gene, CDR1 is SGHTA and CDR2 is FQGTGA. V lost 5 bases to trimming and J lost 8 bases; unmatched junction nucleotides: 14. The CDR3 sequence is 16 residues long. The receptor was derived from a man between 18 and 29 years old who received the YFV17D yellow fever vaccine. The chain carries TRBV7-3 and TRBJ1-2, with 10 positions matching TRBD1. The specimen was PBMCs, collected 15 days after the yellow fever booster vaccination. CDR3 loop: CASSIGPGQGPEGYTF. Written as DNA, the CDR3 is TGTGCCAGCAGCATAGGACCGGGACAGGGGCCGGAAGGCTACACCTTC. The full variable domain, completed using reference TRBV7-3 and TRBJ1-2, is GAGVSQTPSNKVTEKGKYVELRCDPISGHTALYWYRQSLGQGPEFLIYFQGTGAADDSGLPNDRFFAVRPEGSVSTLKIQRTERGDSAVYLCASSIGPGQGPEGYTFGSGTRLTVV.